The rows below give T cell receptor beta chains drawn from one sample of a study of blood T cell repertoires in COVID-19. Clones were read by immunoSEQ multiplex PCR, and TCRdb kept only the in-frame ones, dropping some. The table has about 210,000 clones, about 83% seen once. The sequenced sample was peripheral blood. The source is a woman aged 35 to 49 with active or convalescent COVID-19. The CDR3 runs from the conserved cysteine through the conserved F or W. A D gene is named only where the DNA matches it firmly. Some rows have no size entry. The others give once, few or many, or a class for an expanded clone.

>TRBV2|.|TRBJ1-5|.
CASSHLDGINQPQHF
TGTGCCAGCAGTCATCTAGACGGCATCAATCAGCCCCAGCATTTT
>TRBV9|.|TRBJ2-7|.
CASSVGDSSYEQYF
TGTGCCAGCAGCGTGGGGGACTCCTCCTACGAGCAGTACTTC
>TRBV6-4|TRBD1|TRBJ1-2|once
CASSDSQGADGYTF
TGTGCCAGCAGTGACTCCCAGGGGGCTGATGGCTACACCTTC
>TRBV28|.|TRBJ1-2|.
CASSLQAIYGYTF
TGTGCCAGCAGTCTCCAGGCGATCTATGGCTACACCTTC
>TRBV5-1|.|TRBJ1-2|.
CASSFDITNYGYTF
TGCGCCAGCAGCTTTGACATTACTAACTATGGCTACACCTTC
>TRBV3-1/TRBV3-2|TRBD2|TRBJ2-1|.
CASSLGTSGGSRYNEQFF
TGTGCCAGCAGCCTAGGGACTAGCGGGGGATCACGTTACAATGAGCAGTTCTTC
>TRBV23-1|.|TRBJ2-7|.
CASSQDTPGWYEQYF
TGCGCCAGCAGTCAAGATACGCCAGGGTGGTACGAGCAGTACTTC
>TRBV19|.|TRBJ1-2|.
CASSMSGNGVGYTF
TGTGCCAGTAGTATGTCAGGGAATGGGGTTGGCTACACCTTC
>TRBV19|TRBD1|TRBJ1-1|once
CASTGQGATEAFF
TGTGCCAGTACCGGACAGGGGGCGACTGAAGCTTTCTTT
>TRBV14|TRBD1|TRBJ2-7|.
CASSQGTGITYEQYF
TGTGCCAGCAGCCAAGGGACAGGTATAACCTACGAGCAGTACTTC
>TRBV7-9|.|TRBJ2-1|.
CASSPHYNEQFF
TGTGCCAGCAGCCCCCACTACAATGAGCAGTTCTTC
>TRBV29-1|TRBD2|TRBJ2-4|.
CSVQREGKNIQYF
TGCAGCGTCCAGCGGGAGGGCAAAAACATTCAGTACTTC
>TRBV10-3|.|TRBJ2-3|.
CAVRDGDTNTQYF
TGTGCCGTTCGCGACGGGGACACCAATACGCAGTATTTT
>TRBV28|.|TRBJ2-7|.
CASSPRYEQYF
TGTGCCAGCTCTCCCCGCTACGAGCAGTACTTC
>TRBV6-5|.|TRBJ1-3|.
CASSYTGSGNTIYF
TGTGCCAGCAGTTACACAGGGTCCGGAAACACCATATATTTT
>TRBV9|TRBD1|TRBJ2-7|.
CASSVGDSPPTYEQYF
TGTGCCAGCAGCGTAGGGGACAGCCCTCCTACCTACGAGCAGTACTTC
>TRBV5-1|.|TRBJ1-4|.
CASSWGRTTANGNEKLFF
TGCGCCAGCAGCTGGGGCAGGACAACCGCCAACGGTAATGAAAAACTGTTTTTT
>TRBV27|TRBD1|TRBJ2-3|few
CASSLRGQGPDTQYF
TGTGCCAGCAGTCTAAGGGGACAGGGCCCCGATACGCAGTATTTT
>TRBV4-2|TRBD2|TRBJ2-5|.
CASSRASGQETQYF
TGTGCCAGCAGCCGAGCTAGCGGACAAGAGACCCAGTACTTC
>TRBV9|TRBD2|TRBJ2-2|.
CASSLSSPMGLAGKGNTGELFF
TGTGCCAGCAGCCTCAGTAGCCCTATGGGACTAGCGGGAAAGGGGAACACCGGGGAGCTGTTTTTT
>TRBV6-5|TRBD1|TRBJ2-1|.
CATDYRQGVYNEQFF
TGTGCTACAGATTATAGACAGGGGGTATACAATGAGCAGTTCTTC
>TRBV5-1|.|TRBJ2-7|.
CASSLYGPGTYEQYF
TGCGCCAGCAGCTTGTACGGCCCGGGAACCTACGAGCAGTACTTC
>TRBV5-1|.|TRBJ2-5|.
CASSLSLRGRAETQYF
TGCGCCAGCAGCTTGTCTCTGCGGGGGCGGGCAGAGACCCAGTACTTC
>TRBV13|TRBD1|TRBJ1-6|.
CASSLRTGRSSYNSPLHF
TGTGCCAGCAGCCTACGGACAGGGAGGAGCTCCTATAATTCACCCCTCCACTTT
>TRBV14|.|TRBJ2-3|.
CASSQEPGADTQYF
TGTGCCAGCAGCCAAGAGCCGGGGGCAGATACGCAGTATTTT
>TRBV27|.|TRBJ1-1|.
CASSAIGTLNTEAFF
TGTGCCAGCAGTGCGATCGGGACACTGAACACTGAAGCTTTCTTT
>TRBV24-1|.|TRBJ1-3|.
CATSDITTARSSGNTIYF
TGTGCCACCAGTGATATAACGACAGCGAGAAGCTCTGGAAACACCATATATTTT
>TRBV28|.|TRBJ2-3|.
CASSLGHITDTQYF
TGTGCCAGCAGTCTGGGACATATCACAGATACGCAGTATTTT
>TRBV11-3|TRBD1|TRBJ1-1|.
CASSLDQGTGGIDTEAFF
TGTGCCAGCAGCTTAGATCAAGGGACAGGGGGTATTGACACTGAAGCTTTCTTT
>TRBV9|TRBD1|TRBJ2-3|.
CASTLTGEDTQYF
TGTGCCAGCACTCTAACAGGGGAAGATACGCAGTATTTT
>TRBV24-1|.|TRBJ2-6|.
CATSRGSTGANVLTF
TGTGCCACCAGTAGGGGTTCCACTGGGGCCAACGTCCTGACTTTC
>TRBV9|.|TRBJ2-6|.
CASSVDKRLALSGANVLTF
TGTGCCAGCAGCGTAGACAAGCGCTTAGCCCTCTCTGGGGCCAACGTCCTGACTTTC
>TRBV7-3|.|TRBJ1-2|.
CASSLTPIAGDNYGYTF
TGTGCCAGCAGCTTAACCCCTATCGCGGGGGATAACTATGGCTACACCTTC
>TRBV6-5|TRBD1|TRBJ2-3|.
CASSNRGHGTDTQYF
TGTGCCAGCAGCAACAGGGGGCATGGGACAGATACGCAGTATTTT
>TRBV15|.|TRBJ2-2|once
CATRTGLSTGELFF
TGTGCCACCAGAACCGGGTTGAGCACCGGGGAGCTGTTTTTT
>TRBV28|.|TRBJ1-5|.
CASSPLLYSNQPQHF
TGTGCCAGCAGCCCACTATTATATAGCAATCAGCCCCAGCATTTT
>TRBV3-1/TRBV3-2|TRBD1|TRBJ1-4|.
CASSQDYRGPSIATNEKLFF
TGTGCCAGCAGCCAAGACTACAGGGGGCCATCCATAGCAACTAATGAAAAACTGTTTTTT
>TRBV7-6|TRBD1|TRBJ1-5|.
CASSPRTGTGYSNQPQHF
TGTGCCAGCAGCCCAAGGACAGGGACGGGCTATAGCAATCAGCCCCAGCATTTT
>TRBV19|.|TRBJ1-4|.
CASSKQGYAEKLFF
TGTGCCAGTAGTAAACAGGGTTACGCGGAAAAACTGTTTTTT
>TRBV9|.|TRBJ1-2|.
CASSGEGSNYGYTF
TGTGCCAGCAGCGGAGAGGGATCCAACTATGGCTACACCTTC
>TRBV28|.|TRBJ1-1|.
CASRRDNQAFF
TGTGCCAGCAGAAGAGACAATCAAGCTTTCTTT
>TRBV6-5|TRBD1|TRBJ1-2|few
CASSMGQNYGYTF
TGTGCCAGCAGCATGGGACAGAACTATGGCTACACCTTC
>TRBV11-2|TRBD2|TRBJ2-7|.
CASRPTSGHAYEQYF
TGTGCCAGCAGGCCTACTAGCGGCCACGCCTACGAGCAGTACTTC
>TRBV19|.|TRBJ1-5|once
CAVRGSNSNQPQHF
TGTGCCGTAAGGGGTTCCAATAGCAATCAGCCCCAGCATTTT
>TRBV5-1|TRBD1|TRBJ1-2|.
CASSPWTGLDGYTF
TGCGCCAGCAGCCCCTGGACAGGGCTCGATGGCTACACCTTC
>TRBV24-1|.|TRBJ2-2|.
CATSDPKDGGANTGELFF
TGTGCCACCAGTGATCCGAAGGACGGGGGTGCGAACACCGGGGAGCTGTTTTTT
>TRBV5-6|.|TRBJ1-2|.
CASRDESRVEGYTF
TGTGCCAGCAGGGACGAGTCCAGGGTTGAGGGCTACACCTTC